A single sample is the source of the 8 T cell receptor beta chains below, sequenced in a study of early T cells in non-severe SARS-CoV-2 infection. MiXCR, applied by TCRdb to the 5' RACE reads, yields one record per CDR3 protein. The sample has tens of thousands of distinct CDR3 sequences; about 11% are singletons. Sample: whole blood, taken at baseline. The receptors shown here come from an adult who was a healthcare worker with PCR-confirmed SARS-CoV-2 infection or an uninfected control (not recorded which). The donor label of this sample is uncertain.

This clonotype was counted ten times or more. This chain links TRBV19 with TRBJ2-3; the match to TRBD2 covers 9 bases. This CDR3 comprises 15 residues. The junction had 1 base not matched to a gene; V was cut back by 1 base and J by 2 bases. CDR1 is LNHDA, CDR2 SQIVND, per germline (reference sequence). Written as DNA, the CDR3 is TGTGCCAGTAGTATAGCTAGCGGGACCACAGATACGCAGTATTTT. Amino acids: CASSIASGTTDTQYF. Drawing the rest from reference TRBV19 and TRBJ2-3, the complete variable domain is DGGITQSPKYLFRKEGQNVTLSCEQNLNHDAMYWYRQDPGQGLRLIYYSQIVNDFQKGDIAEGYSVSREKKESFPLTVTSAQKNPTAFYLCASSIASGTTDTQYFGPGTRLTVL.

This clonotype was seen only a few times. The chain links TRBV5-1 to TRBJ1-4, with D perhaps matching TRBD1 (6 bases). Germline V CDR1 and CDR2: SGHRS, YFSETQ. The V end was cut by 3 bases, the J end by 5 bases, with 11 bases between. The CDR3 totals 14 residues. CDR3: CASSSQGQNEKLFF. CDR3 coding DNA: TGCGCCAGCAGCTCCCAGGGACAAAATGAAAAACTGTTTTTT.

This chain connects TRBV20-1 to TRBJ1-6; D is possibly TRBD1 (6 bases). The length of the CDR3 is 15 residues. V was pared by 0 bases and J by 8 bases, with 14 bases between. Germline-derived CDR1 and CDR2 are DFQATT and SNEGSKA (reference sequence). The CDR3 DNA reads TGCAGTGCTAGAGAAAGGGGGGCTTTTGATTCACCCCTCCACTTT. Translated: CSARERGAFDSPLHF.

In this sample, this clonotype turned up a few times. The chain combines TRBV21-1 with TRBJ2-2; the table's D call TRBD1 went unverified against the DNA. TRBV21-1 is noted as a pseudogene. This CDR3 region has 18 residues. CDR3 amino acids: CASIPPGQGPPGTGELFF. Here the CDR3 DNA reads TGTGCCAGCATCCCGCCGGGACAGGGCCCGCCGGGCACCGGGGAGCTGTTTTTT.

This clonotype was detected only a few times. This sequence joins TRBV5-4 and TRBJ1-4; D gene ambiguous. This CDR3 region has 16 residues. The V gene's germline CDR1 is SGHNT and CDR2 YYREEE (reference sequence). V gave up 0 bases and J gave up 8 bases, with 17 bases separating them. The CDR3 nucleotides read TGTGCCAGCAGCTTGGCCGGGTGGAGGAGTGGAGAAAAACTGTTTTTT. The encoded protein is CASSLAGWRSGEKLFF.

About this clonotype itself: The conserved final phenylalanine or tryptophan is absent from the CDR3, which likely points to a read error. The rearrangement joins TRBV11-2 to TRBJ2-1; D is unclear. The CDR3 consists of 15 residues. Per germline, CDR1 SGHAT and CDR2 FQNNGV. V lost 1 base and J 7 bases, leaving 14 bases between the germline ends. The CDR3 region has the DNA TGTGCCAGCAGCTTAGGGAAAGCAATTAGGAATGAGCAGTTCTCC. Translated: CASSLGKAIRNEQFS.

This clonotype was seen at least ten times. The chain carries TRBV6-5 and TRBJ1-6, with no clear D. Germline loops: CDR1 MNHEY, CDR2 SVGAGI. Trimming left V 0 bases short and J 0 bases short, with 9 bases between. CDR3 length: 17 amino acids. The CDR3 DNA follows: TGTGCCAGCAGTTACTCGATAAGGAGCTCCTATAATTCACCCCTCCACTTT. The encoded protein is CASSYSIRSSYNSPLHF.

This clonotype was seen only a few times. V and J are TRBV18 and TRBJ1-1; the match to TRBD1 covers 7 bases. Losses at the gene ends were 1 base for V and 2 bases for J; bases not matched to a gene: 4. Germline loops: CDR1 KGHSH, CDR2 LQKENI. There are 15 residues in the CDR3. Written as DNA, the CDR3 is TGTGCCAGCTCACCACTGGAGGGGGCAAACACTGAAGCTTTCTTT. It yields the protein CASSPLEGANTEAFF.